This T cell receptor (beta chain) was identified during a study of human T cells and chemical hapten exposure. Germline CDR1 reads KGHSH; CDR2 reads LQKENI. The CDR3 sequence is 16 residues long. Losses at the gene ends were 4 bases for V and 0 bases for J; bases not matched to a gene: 2. Time point meaning: patch test 1, 2 weeks after DPC sensitization. This sample's treatment: therapeutic diphenylcyclopropenone sensitization with weekly scalp DPC. TCRdb reanalysed the RACE reads using MiXCR and keeps one entry per CDR3 protein. Seen here are roughly 74,000 distinct CDR3 sequences, around a third observed once, and the top ten hold roughly 10%.

The source is a middle-aged man with alopecia areata. Some clones in this sample may be carry-over from other donors' samples. The sequenced sample was whole blood, obtained in connection with sensitization to the hapten diphenylcyclopropenone (DPC). This chain joins TRBV18 and TRBJ1-4; 10 bases line up with TRBD1. This chain's CDR3 is CASSRDRGSTNEKLFF. CDR3 DNA sequence: TGTGCCAGCTCACGGGACAGGGGTTCAACTAATGAAAAACTGTTTTTT.